This entry lists 15 T cell receptor beta chains sequenced from one sample in a study of technical replicates of blood from a few donors. Assay used: immunoSEQ multiplex PCR; TCRdb lists only in-frame clones, some missing. The sample contains about 61,000 clones, around 97% of which appear only once. The sequenced material came from T cells isolated from PBMCs. The receptors shown here come from a human donor in good health.

The J gene is TRBJ1-5, the V gene TRBV27; D is possibly TRBD1 (5 bases). V lost 2 bases and J lost 4, with 12 bases in between. Germline V gene data show CDR1 as MNHEY and CDR2 as SMNVEV (reference sequence). CDR3 length: 15 amino acids. The CDR3 nucleotides are TGTGCCAGCAGTTTAGGCGGGGACCCAAATCAGCCCCAGCATTTT. It is translated as CASSLGGDPNQPQHF.

V is TRBV5-6 and J is TRBJ1-2; TRBD1 matches at 8 bases. The V gene's germline CDR1 is SGHDT and CDR2 YYEEEE. This CDR3 is 15 amino acids long. Trimming removed 0 bases from V and 8 bases from J; junction bases left unmatched: 9. CDR3 nucleotides: TGTGCCAGCAGCTTGGTCCCCAACAGGGGGGACGGCTACACCTTC. This sequence encodes CASSLVPNRGDGYTF.

The V gene is TRBV18, the J gene TRBJ1-4; D may be TRBD1 (5 bases). The CDR3 totals 13 residues. The germline gives CDR1 KGHSH, CDR2 LQKENI. V gave up 4 bases and J gave up 8 bases, with 11 bases separating them. As DNA, the CDR3 is TGTGCCAGCTCACGAGGGACTGAAGAAAAACTGTTTTTT. Its translation: CASSRGTEEKLFF. Full variable domain (outside the CDR3, taken from reference TRBV18 and TRBJ1-4): NAGVMQNPRHLVRRRGQEARLRCSPMKGHSHVYWYRQLPEEGLKFMVYLQKENIIDESGMPKERFSAEFPKEGPSILRIQQVVRGDSAAYFCASSRGTEEKLFFGSGTQLSVL.

The CDR3 protein is CASSLQVSGNTIYF. The CDR3 nucleotides read TGCGCCAGCAGCTTGCAGGTCTCTGGAAACACCATATATTTT. The chain couples TRBV5-1 to TRBJ1-3; D is undetermined. The CDR3 runs 14 residues. V dropped 1 base and J dropped 0 bases, with 5 bases sitting between them. CDR1 SGHRS and CDR2 YFSETQ come from the germline V gene.

The rearrangement joins TRBV18 to TRBJ2-5; D is ambiguous. CDR3 length: 14 amino acids. Trimming took off 0 bases at V and 4 bases at J, with 9 bases between the two ends. Germline CDR1 reads KGHSH; CDR2 reads LQKENI. The CDR3 nucleotides are TGTGCCAGCTCACCACCGTACAGAGCAGAGACCCAGTACTTC. It translates to CASSPPYRAETQYF.

The chain joins TRBV5-1 to TRBJ2-3, with D possibly TRBD1 on 6 matching bases. The V gene's germline CDR1 is SGHRS and CDR2 YFSETQ. V was trimmed by 4 bases and J by 2 bases, leaving 11 bases between them. This CDR3 comprises 14 residues. CDR3 amino acids: CASSSGQPTDTQYF. The CDR3 DNA sequence: TGCGCCAGCAGCAGTGGACAGCCCACAGATACGCAGTATTTT.

The V gene is TRBV25-1, the J gene TRBJ1-2; D gene ambiguous. From germline, CDR1 is MGHDK and CDR2 SYGVNS. The CDR3 sequence is 14 residues long. Trimming cost V 3 bases and J 4 bases, with 12 bases left between them. The CDR3 spells CASSDLGGLYGYTF. In DNA form, the CDR3 reads TGTGCCAGCAGTGATTTGGGCGGACTCTATGGCTACACCTTC.

This rearrangement joins TRBV6-5 to TRBJ1-1; D unclear. V was cut by 0 bases and J by 7 bases, with 9 bases left in between. This CDR3 spans 13 amino acids. The germline V gene has CDR1 MNHEY and CDR2 SVGAGI. CDR3 in DNA: TGTGCCAGCAGTTACTCGGTCGGGGTTGAAGCTTTCTTT. Its translation is CASSYSVGVEAFF.

This clone was seen a single time. The V call is TRBV4-2, the J call TRBJ1-5; no clear D gene. V lost 0 bases, J lost 1 base, and 10 bases lay in between. Germline V gives CDR1 LGHNA, CDR2 YNFKEQ. This CDR3 comprises 16 residues. In nucleotides, the CDR3 is TGTGCCAGCAGCCAAGAAGCGGTTGGGAGCAATCAGCCCCAGCATTTT. It encodes CASSQEAVGSNQPQHF.

The chain employs TRBV11-2 and TRBJ2-1, with D hard to call. Germline V gene data show CDR1 as SGHAT and CDR2 as FQNNGV. The CDR3 runs 20 residues. The germline V and J ends were trimmed by 0 bases and 3 bases, with 24 bases remaining between them. The CDR3 reads CASSLDSLGPSRNFYNEQFF. In nucleotides, the CDR3 is TGTGCCAGCAGCTTAGATTCGCTTGGGCCCTCACGGAATTTCTACAATGAGCAGTTCTTC. The complete variable domain, with remaining parts taken from reference TRBV11-2 and TRBJ2-1, reads EAGVAQSPRYKIIEKRQSVAFWCNPISGHATLYWYQQILGQGPKLLIQFQNNGVVDDSQLPKDRFSAERLKGVDSTLKIQPAKLEDSAVYLCASSLDSLGPSRNFYNEQFFGPGTRLTVL.

This clone was detected once. This chain joins TRBV4-1 and TRBJ2-1; 11 bases are a match to TRBD1. Germline loops: CDR1 MGHRA, CDR2 YSYEKL. This CDR3 has 16 residues. Trimming removed 3 bases from V and 5 bases from J; junction bases left unmatched: 6. CDR3 region: CASSQFRDRGNNEQFF. In DNA, the CDR3 is TGCGCCAGCAGCCAGTTCCGGGACAGGGGGAACAATGAGCAGTTCTTC.

The rearrangement joins TRBV5-6 to TRBJ1-1; 9 bases line up with TRBD1. The germline V gene has CDR1 SGHDT and CDR2 YYEEEE. The CDR3 has 16 residues. Trimming removed 4 bases from V and 5 bases from J; junction bases left unmatched: 12. The CDR3 protein is CASSQKPGTGITEAFF. DNA of the CDR3: TGTGCCAGCAGCCAAAAGCCCGGGACAGGGATTACTGAAGCTTTCTTT. The full variable domain, its missing parts supplied by reference TRBV5-6 and TRBJ1-1, is DAGVTQSPTHLIKTRGQQVTLRCSPKSGHDTVSWYQQALGQGPQFIFQYYEEEERQRGNFPDRFSGHQFPNYSSELNVNALLLGDSALYLCASSQKPGTGITEAFFGQGTRLTVV.

The J gene is TRBJ2-1, the V gene TRBV6-1; the match to TRBD1 covers 8 bases. In germline, CDR1 is MNHNS, CDR2 SASEGT. Trimming at V came to 6 bases and at J to 0 bases, leaving 4 bases not matched to a gene. The CDR3 is made up of 15 amino acids. The CDR3 protein is CASRRDRGSYNEQFF. The CDR3, as DNA: TGTGCCAGCAGACGCGACAGGGGCTCCTACAATGAGCAGTTCTTC.

The chain links TRBV9 to TRBJ2-7; maybe TRBD2 (6 bases). CDR1 and CDR2 from the germline V gene are SGDLS and YYNGEE. V shed 3 bases and J shed 2 bases, with 12 bases lying between them. The CDR3 covers 14 residues. The CDR3 spells CASSAGGSPYEQYF. DNA for the CDR3: TGTGCCAGCAGCGCCGGGGGATCCCCCTACGAGCAGTACTTC.

The rearrangement uses TRBV28 and TRBJ1-4, with 7 bases identical to TRBD1. Germline V gene data show CDR1 as MDHEN and CDR2 as SYDVKM. V gave up 8 bases and J gave up 7 bases; unmatched junction bases: 16. The CDR3 has 16 residues. DNA of the CDR3: TGTGCCAGCGGGGGGAGCGAACAGGGGTCTCGTGAAAAACTGTTTTTT. Its translation is CASGGSEQGSREKLFF.